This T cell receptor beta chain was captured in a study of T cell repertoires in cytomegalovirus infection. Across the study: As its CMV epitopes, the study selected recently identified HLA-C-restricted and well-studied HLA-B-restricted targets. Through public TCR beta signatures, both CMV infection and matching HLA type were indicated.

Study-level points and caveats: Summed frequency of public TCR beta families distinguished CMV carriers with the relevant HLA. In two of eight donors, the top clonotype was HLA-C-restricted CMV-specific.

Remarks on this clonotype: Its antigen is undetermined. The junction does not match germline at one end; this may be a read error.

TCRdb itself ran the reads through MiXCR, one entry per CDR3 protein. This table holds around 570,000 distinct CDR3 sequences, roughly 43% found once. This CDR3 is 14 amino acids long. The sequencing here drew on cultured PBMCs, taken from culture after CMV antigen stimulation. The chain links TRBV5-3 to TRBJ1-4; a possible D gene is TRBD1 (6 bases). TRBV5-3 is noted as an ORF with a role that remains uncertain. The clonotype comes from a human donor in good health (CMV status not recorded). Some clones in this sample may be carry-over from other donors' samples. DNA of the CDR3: TGTGCCAGCAGCTTGGGGGGCATGAGTGAAAAACTGTTTTTT. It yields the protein CASSLGGMSEKLFF.